The present entry profiles one T cell receptor (beta chain) with its context. In the original processing: Estimation of nucleated cell counts relied on the amplification of reference gene primers. Here immunoSEQ multiplex PCR was the method, and the copy in TCRdb shows in-frame clones only, minus some. D and trimming were read from the DNA, whereas the V and J calls and clone size are those reported in that table. Among fewer than 300,000 clones listed, approximately 90% were seen once. The data belong to a study of blood T cell repertoires in COVID-19. Study overall: Italy, Spain and the United States were the sources of the convalescent and acute COVID-19 samples. T cells, B-cell-depleted T cells, or PBMCs supplied cDNA or gDNA.

The sequence was obtained from a man between 60 and 75 years old who had recovered from COVID-19. The specimen sequenced was peripheral blood.

CDR3: CASSLGQGMGETQYF. CDR3 bases: TGTGCCAGCAGCTTGGGACAGGGAATGGGGGAGACCCAGTACTTC. The chain joins TRBV5-5 to TRBJ2-5; 7 nucleotides match TRBD1. J lost 5 bases, V lost 0 bases, and 7 bases had no gene match. Germline V gene lookup returns CDR1 SGHKS and CDR2 YYEKEE (reference sequence). The CDR3 loop spans 15 amino acids.